The 18 T cell receptor beta chains given below trace back to one sample, sequenced in a study of cytomegalovirus exposure and HLA in healthy donors. Only in-frame clones appear in the TCRdb table, and some are missing; sequencing was by immunoSEQ multiplex PCR. The table lists about 140,000 clones, almost 85% of them singletons. Material for sequencing was PBMCs. These receptors were taken from a man under 40 in good health and CMV-seropositive.

This clone was detected only a few times. V is TRBV12-5 and J is TRBJ1-5; TRBD1 agrees at 7 bases. This CDR3 has 14 amino acids. V was clipped by 5 bases and J by 3 bases; unmatched bases: 4. Germline V gene lookup returns CDR1 LGHNT and CDR2 FRNRAP. The chain's CDR3 is CASGTGQLNQPQHF. CDR3 coding DNA: TGTGCTAGTGGTACGGGACAGCTCAATCAGCCCCAGCATTTT.

V and J are TRBV12-5 and TRBJ1-1, with D perhaps TRBD1 (5 bases). This CDR3 region has 13 residues. Trimming cost V 3 bases and J 3 bases, with 8 bases left between them. The germline V gene encodes CDR1 LGHNT and CDR2 FRNRAP. CDR3 in amino acids: CASGFTRDTEAFF. In DNA, the CDR3 is TGTGCTAGTGGTTTTACCAGGGACACTGAAGCTTTCTTT.

The chain combines TRBV9 with TRBJ1-4, with a weak D call TRBD1 (5 bases). The CDR3 consists of 16 residues. Germline loops: CDR1 SGDLS, CDR2 YYNGEE. Trimming stripped 3 bases from V and 0 bases from J, with 12 bases between. CDR3 residues: CASSDNRQTTNEKLFF. The CDR3 DNA reads TGTGCCAGCAGCGACAACAGACAGACAACTAATGAAAAACTGTTTTTT.

This clone was picked up one time. The rearrangement links TRBV7-9 to TRBJ1-2, with TRBD1 matching over 10 bases. This CDR3 contains 14 residues. V lost 4 bases to trimming and J lost 6 bases; unmatched junction nucleotides: 5. The V gene's germline CDR1 is SEHNR and CDR2 FQNEAQ (reference sequence). For the CDR3, the DNA is TGTGCCAGCAGCTCCCGGACAGGGGGTGATGGCTACACCTTC. It encodes CASSSRTGGDGYTF.

The table lists this clone with a few counts. The genes are TRBV5-1 and TRBJ1-6, with D uncertain. In germline, CDR1 is SGHRS, CDR2 YFSETQ. The V gene lost 0 bases and the J gene lost 5 bases, with 12 bases spanning the gap. There are 16 residues in the CDR3. CDR3 sequence (DNA): TGCGCCAGCAGCTTGGGCTACAGAACAGATAATTCACCCCTCCACTTT. This translates into CASSLGYRTDNSPLHF.

The V gene is TRBV19, the J gene TRBJ2-1; 10 nucleotides line up with TRBD2. The V segment lost 6 bases and the J segment 5 bases; nucleotides outside the gene matches: 4. This CDR3 spans 14 amino acids. Germline-derived CDR1 and CDR2 are LNHDA and SQIVND (reference sequence). CDR3 sequence reads: CASRGLALDNEQFF. The DNA for the CDR3 is TGTGCCAGTAGGGGACTAGCGCTAGACAATGAGCAGTTCTTC.

The rearrangement links TRBV5-6 to TRBJ1-6; D is undetermined. Germline V gene sequence: CDR1 SGHDT, CDR2 YYEEEE. CDR3 length equals 14 residues. Trimming removed 4 bases at V and 7 bases at J, with 12 bases between. CDR3: CASSPGSLNSPLHF. CDR3 nucleotide sequence: TGTGCCAGCAGCCCCGGGTCCCTCAATTCACCCCTCCACTTT.

This sequence joins TRBV25-1 and TRBJ2-5, with a possible D match to TRBD1 (6 bases). The V end was cut by 3 bases, the J end by 5 bases, with 10 bases between. Germline loops: CDR1 MGHDK, CDR2 SYGVNS. The CDR3 spans 13 residues. The CDR3 region has the DNA TGTGCCAGCAGTGACAGGGGTTGGGAGACCCAGTACTTC. The encoded protein is CASSDRGWETQYF.

CDR3 nucleotide sequence: TGTGCCAGCAGCAGAGCCCGGGACAGAGGGGAGACCCAGTACTTC. Translation: CASSRARDRGETQYF. The chain recombines TRBV5-4 with TRBJ2-5, with TRBD1 matching 7 bases. J gave up 5 bases and V 4 bases, and 11 bases lay outside the gene matches. Germline assignment: CDR1 SGHNT and CDR2 YYREEE (reference sequence). This CDR3 is 15 amino acids long.

This rearrangement joins TRBV5-1 to TRBJ1-1, with 7 bases that match TRBD1. The CDR3 sequence is 14 residues long. CDR1 and CDR2 from the germline V gene are SGHRS and YFSETQ. Germline trimming cut 3 bases from V and 0 bases from J; bases unmatched to any gene: 2. CDR3 DNA: TGCGCCAGCAGCTCACAGGGGCTGAACACTGAAGCTTTCTTT. This gives the protein CASSSQGLNTEAFF.

The chain recombines TRBV7-3 with TRBJ2-3; 13 nucleotides align to TRBD2. The CDR3 loop spans 17 amino acids. Per germline, CDR1 SGHTA and CDR2 FQGTGA. V shed 5 bases and J 11 bases; nucleotides not matched to a gene: 16. The CDR3 region has the DNA TGTGCCAGCAGCGAAACGGGGACTAGCGGGGCCACCACAAGGCAGTATTTT. This translates into CASSETGTSGATTRQYF.

In this sample, this clone turned up a few times. This chain links TRBV6-5 with TRBJ2-7; D may be TRBD1 (6 bases). The V gene's germline CDR1 is MNHEY and CDR2 SVGAGI. The length of the CDR3 is 14 residues. V was clipped by 6 bases and J by 0 bases, with 12 bases between them. The CDR3 coding sequence is TGTGCCAGCAGCACAGGGACCAACTCCTACGAGCAGTACTTC. It is translated as CASSTGTNSYEQYF.

V is TRBV4-1 and J is TRBJ2-5; D might be TRBD2 (8 bases). The CDR3 is 15 amino acids. V lost 4 bases and J lost 4, with 16 bases in between. The germline CDR1 and CDR2 sequences are MGHRA and YSYEKL. Here the CDR3 DNA reads TGCGCCAGCAGCCCCCGGGAGGGGGCGGGAGAGACCCAGTACTTC. Encoded protein: CASSPREGAGETQYF.

A single count supports this clone. J is TRBJ1-2 and V is TRBV5-6; the match to TRBD1 covers 9 bases. The CDR3 spans 15 residues. Trimming at V came to 4 bases and at J to 4 bases, leaving 8 bases not matched to a gene. Germline V gene lookup returns CDR1 SGHDT and CDR2 YYEEEE. In DNA, the CDR3 is TGTGCCAGCAGCCCCATGGGGGACAGGGCCTATGGCTACACCTTC. Translated: CASSPMGDRAYGYTF.

The chain has TRBV9 and TRBJ1-4, with a weak D call TRBD1 (6 bases). Germline V lookup: CDR1 SGDLS, CDR2 YYNGEE. There are 16 residues in the CDR3. V lost 1 base to trimming and J lost 0 bases, with 10 bases between them. CDR3 amino acids: CASSVLGGTTNEKLFF. The CDR3 DNA is TGTGCCAGCAGCGTACTTGGGGGCACAACTAATGAAAAACTGTTTTTT.

Notes on this clone: Germline and junction disagree at one end, which may indicate a read error. This rearrangement joins TRBV30 to TRBJ2-3, with 8 bases that match TRBD1. CDR3 length equals 14 residues. Per the germline V gene, CDR1 is GTSNPN and CDR2 is SVGIG (reference sequence). The CDR3 region has the DNA TGTGCCTGGAGTGTAGGGATAAGTGGACAGGGCTCAATTTTT. The encoded protein is CAWSVGISGQGSIF.

This clone was recorded a few times. Other nucleotide sequences from this sample produce the same CDR3. The rearrangement joins TRBV7-9 to TRBJ1-2, with unresolved D. The CDR3 has 12 residues. Looked up from germline, CDR1 is SEHNR and CDR2 is FQNEAQ (reference sequence). V was pared by 4 bases and J by 4 bases, with 7 bases between. This chain's CDR3 is CASSSSGYGYTF. The CDR3, as DNA: TGTGCCAGCAGCTCATCGGGCTATGGCTACACCTTC.

The chain recombines TRBV19 with TRBJ2-4, with D unresolved. This CDR3 spans 14 amino acids. V gave up 0 bases and J gave up 7 bases, with 10 bases separating them. CDR1 and CDR2 from the germline V gene are LNHDA and SQIVND (reference sequence). This CDR3 is CASSIDPGFNIQYF. The CDR3 nucleotides read TGTGCCAGTAGTATAGATCCCGGGTTTAACATTCAGTACTTC.